The 15 T cell receptor beta chains below all came from one sample that was sequenced in a study of T cells after yellow fever vaccination. MiXCR, run by TCRdb on the 5' RACE reads, gives a single entry per CDR3 protein. The sample holds about 370,000 distinct CDR3 sequences, about 9.9% seen once. The sequences come from PBMCs, collected on the day of the first yellow fever vaccination. The source is a man younger than 30 who received the YFV17D yellow fever vaccine.

As DNA, the CDR3 is TGTGCCAGCAGTTACTCGAGGACGGGGTACCAAGAGACCCAGTACTTC. This codes for CASSYSRTGYQETQYF. V is TRBV6-5 and J is TRBJ2-5; tentatively, D is TRBD2 (5 bases). V gave up 0 bases and J gave up 0 bases, with 11 bases separating them. CDR1 and CDR2 from the germline V gene are MNHEY and SVGAGI. The CDR3 consists of 16 residues.

At least ten counts were recorded for this clonotype. V is TRBV12-3 or TRBV12-4 and J is TRBJ1-1; TRBD1 might be the D (6 bases). V lost 1 base, J lost 2 bases, and 8 bases lay in between. This CDR3 has 14 residues. The CDR3, as DNA: TGTGCCAGCAGTTTAGGGGGGCCCAACACTGAAGCTTTCTTT. It translates to CASSLGGPNTEAFF.

The table lists this clonotype with a few counts. The V call is TRBV7-9, the J call TRBJ2-3; perhaps TRBD2 as D (5 bases). CDR1 SEHNR and CDR2 FQNEAQ come from the germline V gene (reference sequence). Trimming cost V 5 bases and J 2 bases, with 11 bases left between them. CDR3 length: 14 residues. The CDR3 nucleotides read TGTGCCAGCAGCCACGGGATAAACACAGATACGCAGTATTTT. Translating it yields CASSHGINTDTQYF.

The rearrangement links TRBV5-5 to TRBJ2-7; D uncertain. The germline V gene encodes CDR1 SGHKS and CDR2 YYEKEE (reference sequence). This CDR3 contains 11 residues. V lost 0 bases, J lost 6 bases, and 4 bases lay in between. This CDR3 reads CASSLETEQYV. The DNA of the CDR3 is TGTGCCAGCAGCTTGGAAACCGAGCAGTACGTC.

Only a few counts were recorded for this clonotype. The rearrangement joins TRBV7-9 to TRBJ2-5; no definite D call. This CDR3 is built from 14 residues. V was trimmed by 3 bases and J by 3 bases, leaving 11 bases between them. Germline V gene data show CDR1 as SEHNR and CDR2 as FQNEAQ (reference sequence). As DNA, the CDR3 is TGTGCCAGCAGCTTGGGCCAGGCCAAAGAGACCCAGTACTTC. Its protein product is CASSLGQAKETQYF.

The genes are TRBV25-1 and TRBJ1-4; D unclear. Per germline, CDR1 MGHDK and CDR2 SYGVNS. The CDR3 runs 15 residues. The ends were cut back, 4 bases at V and 6 bases at J, with 15 bases in the middle. In DNA, the CDR3 is TGTGCCAGCAGTGCTAATCCGGGCGACCATGAAAAACTGTTTTTT. Translating it yields CASSANPGDHEKLFF.

This clonotype has a handful of counts. V and J are TRBV7-3 and TRBJ2-1, with 9 bases lining up with TRBD1. Looked up from germline, CDR1 is SGHTA and CDR2 is FQGTGA. CDR3 length: 16 amino acids. V gave up 5 bases and J gave up 3 bases; unmatched junction bases: 8. CDR3 sequence (DNA): TGTGCCAGCAGCCCACGTCAGACAGGGGGCTACAATGAGCAGTTCTTC. Its translation is CASSPRQTGGYNEQFF.

The chain combines TRBV7-3 with TRBJ2-3; D call uncertain. Germline V lookup: CDR1 SGHTA, CDR2 FQGTGA. The CDR3 sequence is 15 residues long. The V end lost 2 bases, the J end lost 3 bases, and 12 bases lay between the germline ends. The CDR3 sequence: CASSLGSHRTDTQYF. CDR3 nucleotides: TGTGCCAGCAGCTTAGGCAGCCATCGGACAGATACGCAGTATTTT.

A few counts support this clonotype. V is TRBV12-3 or TRBV12-4 and J is TRBJ2-7, with 9 bases aligning to TRBD1. The CDR3 has 14 residues. After removal of 6 bases from V and 3 bases from J, the junction contained 6 bases not matched to a gene. CDR3 nucleotides: TGTGCCAGCAGCCCGACAGGGGGAGGCTACGAGCAGTACGTC. Protein sequence: CASSPTGGGYEQYV.

The chain combines TRBV11-2 with TRBJ2-3, with 8 bases matching TRBD2. With V trimmed by 3 bases and J by 2 bases, 10 bases remained unmatched. Germline V gene lookup returns CDR1 SGHAT and CDR2 FQNNGV. The CDR3 is made up of 17 amino acids. CDR3 sequence reads: CASSLVGLDTLTDTQYF. CDR3 DNA sequence: TGTGCCAGCAGCTTGGTGGGACTAGACACCCTCACAGATACGCAGTATTTT.

The chain uses TRBV7-8 and TRBJ2-5, with a tentative D call TRBD2 (5 bases). This CDR3 has 13 residues. Germline CDR1 and CDR2: SGHVS and FQNEAQ. V shed 3 bases and J shed 5 bases, with 10 bases lying between them. The CDR3 DNA sequence: TGTGCCAGCAGCTTGGAGAGGGAGGAGACCCAGTACTTC. Translating it yields CASSLEREETQYF.

V usage is TRBV7-3 and J usage is TRBJ2-7; D is undetermined. CDR3 length: 15 residues. Trimming stripped 2 bases from V and 4 bases from J, with 15 bases between. CDR1 SGHTA and CDR2 FQGTGA come from the germline V gene. The CDR3 sequence is CASSLVFRAAYEQYV. CDR3 in DNA: TGTGCCAGCAGCTTAGTTTTTCGGGCAGCTTACGAGCAGTACGTC.

Only a few counts were recorded for this clonotype. The rearrangement joins TRBV29-1 to TRBJ2-3; 9 bases are a match to TRBD2. V shed 7 bases, J shed 1 base, and the junction held 15 bases outside the gene matches. Germline V gives CDR1 SQVTM, CDR2 ANQGSEA. This CDR3 spans 17 amino acids. CDR3 amino acids: CSARGAGGGARTDTQYF. The CDR3 nucleotides read TGCAGCGCCCGTGGTGCAGGCGGGGGGGCCCGCACAGATACGCAGTATTTT.

This clonotype came up a few times. This chain uses TRBV5-1 with TRBJ2-3; the match to TRBD1 covers 8 bases. The CDR3 covers 13 residues. V lost 4 bases, J lost 6 bases, and 4 bases stayed unmatched. Germline values: CDR1 SGHRS, CDR2 YFSETQ. CDR3 in DNA: TGCGCCAGCAGCGGGGGACAGGCGGATACGCAGTATTTT. Amino acids: CASSGGQADTQYF. The full variable domain, with the rest looked up from reference TRBV5-1 and TRBJ2-3, is KAGVTQTPRYLIKTRGQQVTLSCSPISGHRSVSWYQQTPGQGLQFLFEYFSETQRNKGNFPGRFSGRQFSNSRSEMNVSTLELGDSALYLCASSGGQADTQYFGPGTRLTVL.

The CDR3 here is CASSFNGQGEQYV. DNA for the CDR3: TGCGCCAGCAGCTTCAATGGACAGGGAGAGCAGTACGTC. This chain joins TRBV5-1 and TRBJ2-7, with 8 bases identical to TRBD1. Unmatched junction bases numbered 5, after V lost 2 bases and J lost 7 bases. The CDR3 contains 13 residues. The germline V gene has CDR1 SGHRS and CDR2 YFSETQ.